This T cell receptor (beta chain) was identified in a study of blood T cell repertoires in COVID-19. J lost 0 bases, V lost 0 bases, and 4 bases had no gene match. CDR1 is SGHRS and CDR2 is YFSETQ in the germline V gene. The CDR3 is 17 amino acids. Some clones are missing from TCRdb's copy, which holds only in-frame ones; the method was immunoSEQ multiplex PCR. The sample comprises some 320,000 clones, about 87% of which are singletons, and roughly 7% rests with the top ten. This TCR came from a woman younger than 45 who had recovered from COVID-19. The chain uses TRBV5-1 and TRBJ2-4; 9 bases are a match to TRBD2. Source material: peripheral blood. The CDR3 DNA is TGCGCCAGCAGCTTGGCGGGACTAGCACTAGCCAAAAACATTCAGTACTTC. Translated: CASSLAGLALAKNIQYF.